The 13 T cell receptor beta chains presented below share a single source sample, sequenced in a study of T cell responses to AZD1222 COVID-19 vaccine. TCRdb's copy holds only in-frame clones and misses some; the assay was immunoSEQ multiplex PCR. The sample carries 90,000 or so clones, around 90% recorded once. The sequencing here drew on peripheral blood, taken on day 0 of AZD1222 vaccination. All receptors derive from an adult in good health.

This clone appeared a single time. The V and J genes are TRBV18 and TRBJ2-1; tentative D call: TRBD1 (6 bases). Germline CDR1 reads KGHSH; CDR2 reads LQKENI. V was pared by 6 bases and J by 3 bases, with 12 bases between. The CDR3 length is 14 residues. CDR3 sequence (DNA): TGTGCCAGCTCGCTGGGGGCTGTCTACAATGAGCAGTTCTTC. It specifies CASSLGAVYNEQFF.

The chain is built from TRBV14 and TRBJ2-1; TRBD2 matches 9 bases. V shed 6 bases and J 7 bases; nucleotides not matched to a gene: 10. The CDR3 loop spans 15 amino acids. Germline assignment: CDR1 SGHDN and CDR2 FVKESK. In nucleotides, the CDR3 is TGTGCCAGCAGTCGTCCCGGGACTAGCAGGAATGAGCAGTTCTTC. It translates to CASSRPGTSRNEQFF.

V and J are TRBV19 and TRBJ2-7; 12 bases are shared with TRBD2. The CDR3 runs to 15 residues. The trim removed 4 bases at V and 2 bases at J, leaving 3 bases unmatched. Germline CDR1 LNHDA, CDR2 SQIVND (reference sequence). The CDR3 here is CASSKLAGGAYEQYF. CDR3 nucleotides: TGTGCCAGTAGTAAGCTAGCGGGAGGGGCCTACGAGCAGTACTTC.

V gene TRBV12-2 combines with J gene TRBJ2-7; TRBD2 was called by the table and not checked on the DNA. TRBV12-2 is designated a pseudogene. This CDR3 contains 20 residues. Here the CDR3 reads CASRLVSRGGEGRDTYEQYF. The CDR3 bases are TGTGCAAGTCGCTTAGTATCCCGCGGGGGGGAGGGCCGCGACACCTACGAGCAGTACTTC.

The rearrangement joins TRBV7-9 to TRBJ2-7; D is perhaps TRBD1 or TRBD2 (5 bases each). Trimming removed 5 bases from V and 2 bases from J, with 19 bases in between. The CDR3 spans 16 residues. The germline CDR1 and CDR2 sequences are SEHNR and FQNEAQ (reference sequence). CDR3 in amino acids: CASSRGWTQGPYEQYF. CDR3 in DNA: TGTGCCAGCAGCCGGGGCTGGACACAAGGCCCCTACGAGCAGTACTTC.

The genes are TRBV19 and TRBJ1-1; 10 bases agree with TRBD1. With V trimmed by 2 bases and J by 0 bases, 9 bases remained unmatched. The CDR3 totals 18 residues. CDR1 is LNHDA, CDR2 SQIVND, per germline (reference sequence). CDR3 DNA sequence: TGTGCCAGTAGTATATTCGGACAGGGGGGCTCCATGAACACTGAAGCTTTCTTT. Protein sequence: CASSIFGQGGSMNTEAFF.

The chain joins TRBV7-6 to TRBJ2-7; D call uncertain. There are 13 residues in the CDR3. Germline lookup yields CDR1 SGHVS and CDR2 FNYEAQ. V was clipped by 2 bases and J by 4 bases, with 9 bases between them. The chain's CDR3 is CASSLNPLYEQYF. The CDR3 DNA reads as TGTGCCAGCAGCTTAAATCCCCTTTACGAGCAGTACTTC.

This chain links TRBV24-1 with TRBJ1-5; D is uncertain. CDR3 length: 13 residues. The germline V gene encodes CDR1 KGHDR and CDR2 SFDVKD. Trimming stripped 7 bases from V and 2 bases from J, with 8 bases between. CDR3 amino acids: CATRGGGNQPQHF. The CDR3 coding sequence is TGTGCCACCAGGGGAGGCGGCAATCAGCCCCAGCATTTT.

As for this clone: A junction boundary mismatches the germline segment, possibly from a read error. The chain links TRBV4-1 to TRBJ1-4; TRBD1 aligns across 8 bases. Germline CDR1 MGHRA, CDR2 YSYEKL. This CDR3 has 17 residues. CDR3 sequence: CASSQVVRGPSNKKLFF. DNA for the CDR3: TGCGCCAGCAGCCAAGTCGTCAGGGGGCCGAGTAATAAAAAACTGTTTTTT.

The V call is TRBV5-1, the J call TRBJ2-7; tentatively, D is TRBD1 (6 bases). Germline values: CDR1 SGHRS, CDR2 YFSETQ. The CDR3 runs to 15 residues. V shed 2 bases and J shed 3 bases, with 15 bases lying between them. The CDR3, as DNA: TGCGCCAGCAGCTTAGGCCAGGGGAAGGGCTACGAGCAGTACTTC. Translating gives CASSLGQGKGYEQYF.

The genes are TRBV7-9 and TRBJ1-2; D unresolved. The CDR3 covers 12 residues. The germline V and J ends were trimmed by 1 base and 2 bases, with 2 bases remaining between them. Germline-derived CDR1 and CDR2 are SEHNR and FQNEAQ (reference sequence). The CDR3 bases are TGTGCCAGCAGCTTAGAGAACTATGGCTACACCTTC. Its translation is CASSLENYGYTF.

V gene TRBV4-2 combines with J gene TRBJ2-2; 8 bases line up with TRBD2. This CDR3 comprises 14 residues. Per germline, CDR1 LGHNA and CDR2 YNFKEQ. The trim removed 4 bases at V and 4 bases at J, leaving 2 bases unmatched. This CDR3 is CASSPGRATGELFF. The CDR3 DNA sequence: TGTGCCAGCAGCCCCGGGAGGGCCACCGGGGAGCTGTTTTTT.

CDR3 bases: TGTGCCAGCAGCTTGGAGGCTAGCGGGAAGTACGAGCAGTACTTC. Translating gives CASSLEASGKYEQYF. This chain uses TRBV5-4 with TRBJ2-7, with TRBD2 matching over 9 bases. J was trimmed by 4 bases and V by 0 bases; bases with no gene match: 5. Germline CDR1 SGHNT, CDR2 YYREEE (reference sequence). The CDR3 contains 15 residues.